This TCR beta chain was captured by sequencing in a study of T cell repertoires in cytomegalovirus infection. Turning to the study itself: In the study, CMV epitopes included recently identified HLA-C-restricted and well-studied HLA-B-restricted ones. From public TCR beta signatures came an indication of both CMV infection and matching HLA type. Study results and caveats: CMV-specific TCR beta clonotypes restricted by HLA-C dominated the ex vivo response.

Unmatched junction bases numbered 22, after V lost 6 bases and J lost 0 bases. CDR3 length: 21 amino acids. Germline V gene lookup returns CDR1 MNHEY and CDR2 SVGEGT. From the reads, TCRdb called clonotypes with MiXCR, one entry per CDR3 protein. The table has some 800,000 distinct CDR3 sequences, 32% seen once. Comments on this clonotype: Antigen unknown.

The receptor's source is a human donor in good health (CMV status not recorded). Some clones in this sample may be carry-over from other donors' samples. Sequencing used cultured CD8+ T cells from PBMCs, obtained from culture after CMV antigen stimulation. The rearrangement links TRBV6-2 or TRBV6-3 to TRBJ1-5; 8 nucleotides match TRBD1. The CDR3 nucleotides are TGTGCCAGCAGATCGATTCGGGGACAGGCAACTCCCGGGAATAGCAATCAGCCCCAGCATTTT. Its protein product is CASRSIRGQATPGNSNQPQHF.